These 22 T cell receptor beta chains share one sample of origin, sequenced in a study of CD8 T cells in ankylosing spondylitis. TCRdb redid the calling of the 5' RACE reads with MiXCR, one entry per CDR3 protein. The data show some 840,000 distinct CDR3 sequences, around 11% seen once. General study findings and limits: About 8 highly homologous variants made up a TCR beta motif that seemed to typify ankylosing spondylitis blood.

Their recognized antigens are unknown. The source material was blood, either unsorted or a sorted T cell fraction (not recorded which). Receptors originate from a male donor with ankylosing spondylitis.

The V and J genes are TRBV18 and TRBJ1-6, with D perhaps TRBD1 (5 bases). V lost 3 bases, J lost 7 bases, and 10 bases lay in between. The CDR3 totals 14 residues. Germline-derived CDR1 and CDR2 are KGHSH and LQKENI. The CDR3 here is CASSPDGGNSPLHF. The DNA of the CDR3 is TGTGCCAGCTCACCGGACGGGGGGAATTCACCCCTCCACTTT.

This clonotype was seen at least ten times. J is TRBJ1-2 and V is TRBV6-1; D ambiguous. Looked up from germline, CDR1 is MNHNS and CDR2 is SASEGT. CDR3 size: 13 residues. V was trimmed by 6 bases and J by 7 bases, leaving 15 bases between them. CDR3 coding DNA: TGTGCCAGCAGGCTCGGGGTTCATGGTGGCTACACCTTC. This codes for CASRLGVHGGYTF.

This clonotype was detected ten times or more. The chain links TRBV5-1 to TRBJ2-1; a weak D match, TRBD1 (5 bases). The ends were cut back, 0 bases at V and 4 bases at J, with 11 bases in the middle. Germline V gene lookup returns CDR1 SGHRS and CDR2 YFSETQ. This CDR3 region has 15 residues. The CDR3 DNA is TGCGCCAGCAGCTTGGAAGGGGCTACATACAATGAGCAGTTCTTC. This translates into CASSLEGATYNEQFF.

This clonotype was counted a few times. The CDR3 DNA sequence: TGTGCCAGCAGTTTCCATGGCGTTGGGGCAGCGAGCTCCTACGAGCAGTACTTC. Protein sequence: CASSFHGVGAASSYEQYF. The rearrangement links TRBV27 to TRBJ2-7; a possible D gene is TRBD1 (5 bases). Trimming cost V 3 bases and J 0 bases, with 21 bases left between them. Germline CDR1 and CDR2: MNHEY and SMNVEV (reference sequence). CDR3 length: 18 residues.

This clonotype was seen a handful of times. This chain's CDR3 is CASSTGFRTDTQYF. CDR3 nucleotides: TGTGCCAGCAGCACCGGGTTTCGCACAGATACGCAGTATTTT. The chain is built from TRBV5-5 and TRBJ2-3; unclear D gene. CDR3 length: 14 amino acids. The V end lost 4 bases, the J end lost 1 base, and 10 bases lay between the germline ends. Germline V gene lookup returns CDR1 SGHKS and CDR2 YYEKEE (reference sequence).

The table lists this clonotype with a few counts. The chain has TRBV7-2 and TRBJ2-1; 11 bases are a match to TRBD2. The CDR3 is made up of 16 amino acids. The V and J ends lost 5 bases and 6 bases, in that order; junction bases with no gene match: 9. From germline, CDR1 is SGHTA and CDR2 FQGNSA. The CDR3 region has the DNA TGTGCCAGCAGCCTCTACGGAACTAGCGGGGGCAATGAGCAGTTCTTC. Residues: CASSLYGTSGGNEQFF.

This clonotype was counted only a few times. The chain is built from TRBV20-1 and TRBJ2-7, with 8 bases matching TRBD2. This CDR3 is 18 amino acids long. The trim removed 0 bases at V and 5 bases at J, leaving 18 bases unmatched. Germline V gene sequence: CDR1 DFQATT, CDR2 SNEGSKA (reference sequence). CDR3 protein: CSARDWGVGTRPRDEQYF. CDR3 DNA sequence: TGCAGTGCTAGAGATTGGGGAGTGGGGACTAGGCCACGAGACGAGCAGTACTTC.

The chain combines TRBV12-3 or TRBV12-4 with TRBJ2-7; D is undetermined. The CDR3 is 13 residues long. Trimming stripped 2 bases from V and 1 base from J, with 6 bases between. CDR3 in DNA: TGTGCCAGCAGTTTATACATATCCTACGAGCAGTACTTC. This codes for CASSLYISYEQYF.

Here the CDR3 DNA reads TGCAGGGGGTTGACCGGGGCCTTGAACACTGAAGCTTTCTTT. Amino acids: CRGLTGALNTEAFF. The chain employs TRBV20-1 and TRBJ1-1; TRBD1 might be the D (5 bases). Looked up from germline, CDR1 is DFQATT and CDR2 is SNEGSKA (reference sequence). The CDR3 is 14 residues long.

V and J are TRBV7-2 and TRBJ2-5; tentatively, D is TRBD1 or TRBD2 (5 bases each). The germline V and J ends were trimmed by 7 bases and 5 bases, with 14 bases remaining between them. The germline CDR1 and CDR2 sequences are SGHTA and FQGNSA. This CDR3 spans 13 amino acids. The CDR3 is CASTPTREETQYF. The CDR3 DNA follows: TGTGCCAGCACGCCTACCAGGGAGGAGACCCAGTACTTC.

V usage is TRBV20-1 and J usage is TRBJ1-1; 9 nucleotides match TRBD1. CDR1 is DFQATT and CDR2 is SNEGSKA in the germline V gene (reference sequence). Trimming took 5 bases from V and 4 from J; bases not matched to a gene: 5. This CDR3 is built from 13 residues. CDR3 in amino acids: CSAHRGQGTEAFF. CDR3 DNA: TGCAGTGCTCACAGGGGGCAGGGCACTGAAGCTTTCTTT.

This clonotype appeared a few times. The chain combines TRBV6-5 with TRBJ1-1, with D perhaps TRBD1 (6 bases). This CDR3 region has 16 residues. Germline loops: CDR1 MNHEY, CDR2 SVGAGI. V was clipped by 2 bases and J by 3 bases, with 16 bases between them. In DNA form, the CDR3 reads TGTGCCAGCAGTTACCTAGGGCGGGGGCTGGACACTGAAGCTTTCTTT. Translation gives CASSYLGRGLDTEAFF.

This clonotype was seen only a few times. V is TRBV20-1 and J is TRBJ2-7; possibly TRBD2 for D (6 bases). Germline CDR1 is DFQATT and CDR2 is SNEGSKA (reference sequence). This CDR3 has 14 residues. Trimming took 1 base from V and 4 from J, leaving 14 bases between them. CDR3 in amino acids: CSARVPGVGYEQYF. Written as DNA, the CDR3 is TGCAGTGCTAGAGTGCCGGGGGTCGGGTACGAGCAGTACTTC.

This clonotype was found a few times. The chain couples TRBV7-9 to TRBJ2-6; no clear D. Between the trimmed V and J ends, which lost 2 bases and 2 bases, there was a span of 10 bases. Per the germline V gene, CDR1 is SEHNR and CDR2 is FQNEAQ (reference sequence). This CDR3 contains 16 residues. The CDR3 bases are TGTGCCAGCAGCTTAAAGTCGGGCACTGGGGCCAACGTCCTGACTTTC. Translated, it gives CASSLKSGTGANVLTF. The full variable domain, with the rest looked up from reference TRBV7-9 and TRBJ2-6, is DTGVSQNPRHKITKRGQNVTFRCDPISEHNRLYWYRQTLGQGPEFLTYFQNEAQLEKSRLLSDRFSAERPKGSFSTLEIQRTEQGDSAMYLCASSLKSGTGANVLTFGAGSRLTVL.

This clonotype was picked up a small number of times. The CDR3 DNA follows: TGCAGTGCTAGATCAGCTAACTATGGCTACACCTTC. It yields the protein CSARSANYGYTF. The V and J genes are TRBV20-1 and TRBJ1-2; no reliable D call. Germline lookup yields CDR1 DFQATT and CDR2 SNEGSKA (reference sequence). Between the trimmed V and J ends, which lost 2 bases and 0 bases, there was a span of 4 bases. The CDR3 sequence is 12 residues long.

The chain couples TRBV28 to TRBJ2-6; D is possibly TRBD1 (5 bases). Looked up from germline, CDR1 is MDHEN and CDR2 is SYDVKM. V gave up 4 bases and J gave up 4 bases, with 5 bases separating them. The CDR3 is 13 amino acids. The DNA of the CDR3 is TGTGCCAGCAGTTGGACAGGGGCCAACGTCCTGACTTTC. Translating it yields CASSWTGANVLTF.

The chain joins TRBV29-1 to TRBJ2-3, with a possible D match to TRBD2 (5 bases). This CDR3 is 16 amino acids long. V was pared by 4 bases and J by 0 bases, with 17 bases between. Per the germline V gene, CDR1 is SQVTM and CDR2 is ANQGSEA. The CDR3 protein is CSVASGFVKSTDTQYF. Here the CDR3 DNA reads TGCAGCGTTGCTTCGGGGTTTGTAAAGAGCACAGATACGCAGTATTTT.

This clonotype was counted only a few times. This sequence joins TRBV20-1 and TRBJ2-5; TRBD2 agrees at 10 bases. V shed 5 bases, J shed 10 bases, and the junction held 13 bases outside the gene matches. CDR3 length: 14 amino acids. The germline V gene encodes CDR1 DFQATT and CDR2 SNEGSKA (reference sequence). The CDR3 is CSAELIRTSGYQYF. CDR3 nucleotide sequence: TGCAGTGCTGAATTGATCCGGACTAGCGGTTACCAGTACTTC.

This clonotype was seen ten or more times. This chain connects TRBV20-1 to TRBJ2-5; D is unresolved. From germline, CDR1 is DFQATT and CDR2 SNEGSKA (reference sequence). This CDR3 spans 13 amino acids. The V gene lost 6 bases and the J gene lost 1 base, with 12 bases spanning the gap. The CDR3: CSAPLRGQETQYF. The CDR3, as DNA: TGCAGTGCCCCTTTGAGAGGCCAAGAGACCCAGTACTTC.

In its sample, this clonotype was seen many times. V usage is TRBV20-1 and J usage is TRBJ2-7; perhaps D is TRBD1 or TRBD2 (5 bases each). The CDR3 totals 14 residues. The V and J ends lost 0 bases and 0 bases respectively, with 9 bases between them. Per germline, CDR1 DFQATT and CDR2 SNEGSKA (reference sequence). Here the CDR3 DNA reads TGCAGTGCTAGAGATGAGGGGTTCTCCTACGAGCAGTACTTC. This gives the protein CSARDEGFSYEQYF.

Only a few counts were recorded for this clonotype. The CDR3 DNA follows: TGCGCCAGCAGCTTGGCCGGAGACAGGTTCTACGAGCAGTACTTC. It specifies CASSLAGDRFYEQYF. The V call is TRBV5-1, the J call TRBJ2-7, with D maybe TRBD1 (6 bases). V was trimmed by 0 bases and J by 3 bases, leaving 13 bases between them. CDR3 length equals 15 residues. Germline V gene lookup returns CDR1 SGHRS and CDR2 YFSETQ.

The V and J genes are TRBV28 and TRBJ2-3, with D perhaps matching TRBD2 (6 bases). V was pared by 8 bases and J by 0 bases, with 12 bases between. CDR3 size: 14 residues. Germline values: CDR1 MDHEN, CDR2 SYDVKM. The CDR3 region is CASVAVYSTDTQYF. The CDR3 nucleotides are TGTGCCAGCGTAGCGGTGTACAGCACAGATACGCAGTATTTT.